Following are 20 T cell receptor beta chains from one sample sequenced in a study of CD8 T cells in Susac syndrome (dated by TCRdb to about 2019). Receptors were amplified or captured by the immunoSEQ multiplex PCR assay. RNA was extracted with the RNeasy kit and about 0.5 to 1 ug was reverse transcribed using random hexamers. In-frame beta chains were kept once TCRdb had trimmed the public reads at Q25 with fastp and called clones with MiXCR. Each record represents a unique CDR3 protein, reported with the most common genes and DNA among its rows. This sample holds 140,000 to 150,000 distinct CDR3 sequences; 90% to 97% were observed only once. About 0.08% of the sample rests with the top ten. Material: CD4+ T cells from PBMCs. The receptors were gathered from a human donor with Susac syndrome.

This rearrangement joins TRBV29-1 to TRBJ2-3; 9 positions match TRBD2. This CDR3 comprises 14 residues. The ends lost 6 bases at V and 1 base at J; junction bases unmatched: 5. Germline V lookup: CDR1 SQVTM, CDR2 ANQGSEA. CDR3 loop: CSVPAGGGTDTQYF. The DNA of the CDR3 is TGCAGCGTGCCGGCGGGGGGGGGCACAGATACGCAGTATTTT.

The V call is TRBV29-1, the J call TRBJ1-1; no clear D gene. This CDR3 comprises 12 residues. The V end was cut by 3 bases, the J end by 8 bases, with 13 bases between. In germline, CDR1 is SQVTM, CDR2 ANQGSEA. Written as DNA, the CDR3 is TGCAGCGTTGAGGGTTTCTTCGACGAAGCTTTCTTT. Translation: CSVEGFFDEAFF.

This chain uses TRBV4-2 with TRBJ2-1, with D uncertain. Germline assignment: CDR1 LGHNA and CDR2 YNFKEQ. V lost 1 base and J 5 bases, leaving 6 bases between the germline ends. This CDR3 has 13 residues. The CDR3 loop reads CASSQVLNNEQFF. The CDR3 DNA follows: TGTGCCAGCAGCCAAGTACTAAACAATGAGCAGTTCTTC.

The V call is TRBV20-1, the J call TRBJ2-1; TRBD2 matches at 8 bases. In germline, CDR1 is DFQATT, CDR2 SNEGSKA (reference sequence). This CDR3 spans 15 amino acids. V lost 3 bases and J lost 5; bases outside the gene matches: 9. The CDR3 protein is CSARRRAGVHNEQFF. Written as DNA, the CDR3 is TGCAGTGCTAGGCGACGAGCGGGAGTTCACAATGAGCAGTTCTTC.

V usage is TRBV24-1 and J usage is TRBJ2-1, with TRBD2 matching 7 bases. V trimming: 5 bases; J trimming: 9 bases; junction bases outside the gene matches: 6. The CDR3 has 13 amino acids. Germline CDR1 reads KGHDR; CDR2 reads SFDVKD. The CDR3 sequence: CATSAPGRGEQFF. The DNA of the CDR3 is TGTGCCACCAGTGCCCCGGGGAGGGGTGAGCAGTTCTTC.

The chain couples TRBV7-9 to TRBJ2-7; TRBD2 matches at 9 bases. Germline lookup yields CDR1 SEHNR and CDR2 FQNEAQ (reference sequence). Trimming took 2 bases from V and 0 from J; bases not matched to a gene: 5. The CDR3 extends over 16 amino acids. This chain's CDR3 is CASSLLAGVPSYEQYF. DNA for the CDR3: TGTGCCAGCAGCTTATTAGCGGGGGTCCCCTCCTACGAGCAGTACTTC.

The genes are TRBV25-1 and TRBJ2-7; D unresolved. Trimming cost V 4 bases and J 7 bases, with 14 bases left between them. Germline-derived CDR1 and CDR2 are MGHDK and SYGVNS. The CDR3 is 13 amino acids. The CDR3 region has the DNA TGTGCCAGCAGTGCTTTAAGGAAAGGAGAGCAGTACTTC. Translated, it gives CASSALRKGEQYF.

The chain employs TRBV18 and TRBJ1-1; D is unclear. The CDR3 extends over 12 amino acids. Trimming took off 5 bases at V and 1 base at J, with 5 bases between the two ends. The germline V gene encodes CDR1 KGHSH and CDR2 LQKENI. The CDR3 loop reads CASSEANTEAFF. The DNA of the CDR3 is TGTGCCAGCTCAGAGGCGAACACTGAAGCTTTCTTT.

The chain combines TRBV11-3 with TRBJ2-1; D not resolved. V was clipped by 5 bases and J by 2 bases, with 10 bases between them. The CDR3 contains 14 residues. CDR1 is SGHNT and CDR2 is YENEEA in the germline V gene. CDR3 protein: CASSPRGTYNEQFF. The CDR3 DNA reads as TGTGCCAGCAGCCCCCGAGGAACCTACAATGAGCAGTTCTTC.

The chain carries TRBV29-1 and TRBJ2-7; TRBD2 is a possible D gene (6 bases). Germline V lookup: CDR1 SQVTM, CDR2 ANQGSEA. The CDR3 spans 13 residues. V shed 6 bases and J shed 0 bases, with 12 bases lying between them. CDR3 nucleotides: TGCAGCGTGAGAAGCGGGTACTCCTACGAGCAGTACTTC. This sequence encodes CSVRSGYSYEQYF.

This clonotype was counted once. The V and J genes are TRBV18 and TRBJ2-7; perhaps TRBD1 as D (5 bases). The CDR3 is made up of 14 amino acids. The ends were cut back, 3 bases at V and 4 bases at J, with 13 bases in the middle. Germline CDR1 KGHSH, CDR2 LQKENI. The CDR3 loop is CASSPGHAFYEQYF. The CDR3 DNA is TGTGCCAGCTCACCCGGACACGCCTTTTACGAGCAGTACTTC.

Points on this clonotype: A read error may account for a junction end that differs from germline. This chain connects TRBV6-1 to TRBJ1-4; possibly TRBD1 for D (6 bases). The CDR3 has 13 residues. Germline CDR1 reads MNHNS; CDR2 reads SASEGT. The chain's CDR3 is CASRLGAKEKLFF. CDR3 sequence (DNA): TGTGCCAGCAGGTTGGGGGCTAAGGAAAAACTGTTTTTT.

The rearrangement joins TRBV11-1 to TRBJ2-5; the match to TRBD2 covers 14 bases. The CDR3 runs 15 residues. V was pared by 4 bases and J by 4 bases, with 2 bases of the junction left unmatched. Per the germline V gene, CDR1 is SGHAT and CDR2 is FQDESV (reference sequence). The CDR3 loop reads CASSSGTSGRETQYF. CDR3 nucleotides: TGTGCCAGCAGCTCCGGGACTAGCGGGAGAGAGACCCAGTACTTC.

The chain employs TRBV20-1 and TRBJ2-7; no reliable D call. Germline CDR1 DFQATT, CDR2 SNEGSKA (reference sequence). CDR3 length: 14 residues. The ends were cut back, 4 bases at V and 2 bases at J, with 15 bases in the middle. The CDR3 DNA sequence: TGCAGTGCTAAGACGAGTAATGGGCCCTACGAGCAGTACTTC. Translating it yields CSAKTSNGPYEQYF.

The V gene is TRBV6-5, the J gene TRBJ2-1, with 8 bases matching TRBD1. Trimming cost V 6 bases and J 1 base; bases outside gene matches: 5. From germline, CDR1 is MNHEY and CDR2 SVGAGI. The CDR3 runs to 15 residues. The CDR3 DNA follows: TGTGCCAGCAGAATGGGACAGGCGTCCTACAATGAGCAGTTCTTC. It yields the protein CASRMGQASYNEQFF.

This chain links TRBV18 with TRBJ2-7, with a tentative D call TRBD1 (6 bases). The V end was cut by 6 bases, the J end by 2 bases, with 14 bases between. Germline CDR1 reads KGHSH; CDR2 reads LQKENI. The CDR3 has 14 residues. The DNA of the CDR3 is TGTGCCAGCTCCGGACAGAACGGACCCTACGAGCAGTACTTC. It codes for CASSGQNGPYEQYF.

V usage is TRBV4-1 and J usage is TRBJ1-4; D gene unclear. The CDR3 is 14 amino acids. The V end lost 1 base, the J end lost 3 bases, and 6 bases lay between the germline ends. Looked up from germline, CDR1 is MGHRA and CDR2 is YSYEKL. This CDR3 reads CASSQGLANEKLFF. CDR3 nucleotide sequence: TGCGCCAGCAGCCAAGGTCTTGCTAATGAAAAACTGTTTTTT.

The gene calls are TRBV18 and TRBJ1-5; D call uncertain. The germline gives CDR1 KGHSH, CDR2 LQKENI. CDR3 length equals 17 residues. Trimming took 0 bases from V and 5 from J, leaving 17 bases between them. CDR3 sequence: CASSPPATPPPYQPQHF. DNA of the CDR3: TGTGCCAGCTCACCACCAGCAACCCCCCCTCCTTATCAGCCCCAGCATTTT. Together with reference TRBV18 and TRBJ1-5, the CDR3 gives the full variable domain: NAGVMQNPRHLVRRRGQEARLRCSPMKGHSHVYWYRQLPEEGLKFMVYLQKENIIDESGMPKERFSAEFPKEGPSILRIQQVVRGDSAAYFCASSPPATPPPYQPQHFGDGTRLSIL.

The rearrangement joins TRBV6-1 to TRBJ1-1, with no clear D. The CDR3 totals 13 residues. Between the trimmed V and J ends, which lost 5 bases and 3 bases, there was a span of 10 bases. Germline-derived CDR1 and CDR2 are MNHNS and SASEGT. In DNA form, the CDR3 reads TGTGCCAGCAGTAATTACGGATACACTGAAGCTTTCTTT. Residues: CASSNYGYTEAFF.

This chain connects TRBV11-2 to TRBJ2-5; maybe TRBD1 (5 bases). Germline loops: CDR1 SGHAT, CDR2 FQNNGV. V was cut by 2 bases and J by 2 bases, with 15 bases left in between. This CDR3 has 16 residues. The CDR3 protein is CASSLWGSHPQETQYF. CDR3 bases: TGTGCCAGCAGCTTATGGGGCAGCCACCCACAAGAGACCCAGTACTTC.